This section outlines one T cell receptor beta chain sequence together with its context. Its target is not known. A read error may produce the germline difference seen at one junction end. This entry comes from a study of regulatory T cells in long-lasting Graves disease. From germline, CDR1 is SGHRS and CDR2 YFSETQ. This CDR3 is built from 15 residues. The time point denotes: newly diagnosed GD, antithyroid drugs for less than 3 months. The TCR library was made from RNA extracted from PBMCs. Study conclusions and caveats: Whereas new patients shared 966 public clonotypes, persistent patients shared more, at about 2,500.

Construction of the TCR beta libraries employed iRepertoire HTBI primers in conjunction with Arm-PCR of CDR3 regions. TCRdb reanalysed the multiplex PCR reads using MiXCR and keeps one entry per CDR3 protein. The table lists 400,000 to 500,000 distinct CDR3 sequences, 15% of them singletons. These data were likewise used in another study, on T cells in Graves' hyperthyroidism and ophthalmopathy.

This clonotype originated in a woman aged 35 to 49 with Graves disease. The sample was peripheral blood mononuclear cells (PBMCs), taken at new diagnosis, from a patient treated with antithyroid drugs. V gene TRBV5-1 combines with J gene TRBJ2-1; D possibly matches TRBD1 or TRBD2 (5 bases each). CDR3 amino acids: CVSSLEDPRANEQFF. In DNA, the CDR3 is TGCGTCAGCAGCTTGGAGGACCCCAGGGCCAATGAGCAGTTCTTC.